This TCR beta chain was captured in a study of regulatory T cells. Amplification used 52 TRBV primers and 13 TRBJ primers. Profiled with immunoSEQ multiplex PCR; TCRdb holds only in-frame clones, not every one. This table holds tens of thousands of clones, approximately 89% found once. Comment on this clone: Antigen unknown.

This CDR3 has 14 residues. CDR1 is KGHSH and CDR2 is LQKENI in the germline V gene. V shed 6 bases, J shed 5 bases, and the junction held 7 bases outside the gene matches. Whole-study findings and limits: Hydrophobic residues at CDR3 positions 6 and 7 were enriched in conventional CD4+ T cells of CD3G-deficient patients.

The specimen was conventional CD4+ T cells sorted from blood. The rearrangement uses TRBV18 and TRBJ2-5; 9 bases match TRBD2. The sequence came from a person aged 18 to 30 with CD3G deficiency. CDR3 DNA: TGTGCCAGCTCGGCGGGACTAGCTAAGGAGACCCAGTACTTC. This encodes CASSAGLAKETQYF.